Listed here are 22 T cell receptor beta chains from one sample, sequenced in a study of cytomegalovirus exposure and HLA in healthy donors. The PCR employed 60 Vbeta primers together with 13 Jbeta primers. Here immunoSEQ multiplex PCR was the method, and the copy in TCRdb shows in-frame clones only, minus some. The sample lists fewer than 150,000 clones, 73% seen once, with approximately 14% in the top ten. Sample: PBMCs. The receptors originated from a human donor in good health.

This CDR3 reads CASSSVSKNEQFF. DNA for the CDR3: TGTGCCAGCAGCTCAGTGTCCAAGAATGAGCAGTTCTTC. J is TRBJ2-1 and V is TRBV7-9; D remains ambiguous. This CDR3 comprises 13 residues. The germline gives CDR1 SEHNR, CDR2 FQNEAQ (reference sequence). V was cut by 4 bases and J by 7 bases, with 11 bases left in between.

The chain recombines TRBV7-8 with TRBJ1-2, with 10 bases fitting TRBD1. The CDR3 is 16 amino acids. Germline V gene sequence: CDR1 SGHVS, CDR2 FQNEAQ. J was trimmed by 6 bases and V by 1 base; bases with no gene match: 8. CDR3: CASSLEWDRGLDGYTF. CDR3 sequence (DNA): TGTGCCAGCAGCTTAGAATGGGACAGGGGTCTAGATGGCTACACCTTC.

The chain employs TRBV27 and TRBJ1-1; D may be TRBD1 (6 bases). The CDR3 covers 14 residues. V lost 7 bases and J 1 base, leaving 13 bases between the germline ends. Per germline, CDR1 MNHEY and CDR2 SMNVEV (reference sequence). CDR3 sequence: CASTLTGRNTEAFF. The CDR3, as DNA: TGTGCCAGCACCCTTACAGGGAGGAACACTGAAGCTTTCTTT.

The chain has TRBV9 and TRBJ1-3; maybe TRBD1 (6 bases). Germline CDR1 SGDLS, CDR2 YYNGEE. V was clipped by 0 bases and J by 3 bases, with 10 bases between them. The CDR3 has 15 amino acids. CDR3 nucleotides: TGTGCCAGCAGCGTAGCTCAGGGGTTTGGAAACACCATATATTTT. This encodes CASSVAQGFGNTIYF.

CDR3 sequence: CASSRPGLNVYEQYF. The CDR3 nucleotides are TGTGCCAGCAGTCGACCGGGACTTAATGTCTACGAGCAGTACTTC. The chain has TRBV28 and TRBJ2-7; D possibly corresponds to TRBD2 (6 bases). V shed 5 bases and J shed 3 bases, with 17 bases lying between them. The CDR3 covers 15 residues. Germline V lookup: CDR1 MDHEN, CDR2 SYDVKM.

This clone has just a few counts. The J gene is TRBJ2-2, the V gene TRBV28; D remains ambiguous. The CDR3 has 14 residues. Trimming took 4 bases from V and 5 from J, leaving 11 bases between them. Germline-derived CDR1 and CDR2 are MDHEN and SYDVKM. The CDR3 nucleotides are TGTGCCAGCAGTTCCTACCCCTCGACCGGGGAGCTGTTTTTT. Translated, it gives CASSSYPSTGELFF.

The CDR3 reads CASSSPGQGYGELFF. CDR3 bases: TGTGCCAGCAGTTCACCGGGACAGGGTTACGGGGAGCTGTTTTTT. The rearrangement links TRBV28 to TRBJ2-2; TRBD1 matches at 9 bases. The CDR3 runs to 15 residues. J gave up 7 bases and V 4 bases, and 7 bases lay outside the gene matches. Germline V gene lookup returns CDR1 MDHEN and CDR2 SYDVKM.

This clone has more than one count but fewer than ten. J is TRBJ1-1 and V is TRBV11-2, with D perhaps matching TRBD1 (5 bases). The length of the CDR3 is 13 residues. Per the germline V gene, CDR1 is SGHAT and CDR2 is FQNNGV. V was pared by 5 bases and J by 1 base, with 8 bases between. The CDR3 spells CASSPDTNTEAFF. CDR3 sequence (DNA): TGTGCCAGCAGCCCGGACACGAACACTGAAGCTTTCTTT.

This sequence joins TRBV7-3 and TRBJ2-2; 9 nucleotides line up with TRBD2. Germline CDR1 is SGHTA and CDR2 is FQGTGA. This CDR3 has 14 amino acids. V shed 5 bases, J shed 6 bases, and the junction held 4 bases outside the gene matches. The CDR3 reads CASSLGTSPGELFF. The CDR3 DNA reads TGTGCCAGCAGCCTCGGGACTAGCCCCGGGGAGCTGTTTTTT.

The rearrangement uses TRBV29-1 and TRBJ2-7; D unresolved. V lost 7 bases to trimming and J lost 0 bases, with 13 bases between them. Germline CDR1 is SQVTM and CDR2 is ANQGSEA. CDR3 length: 13 amino acids. The CDR3 nucleotides read TGCAGCGCCCTCTTCAGCGCCTCCTACGAGCAGTACTTC. It specifies CSALFSASYEQYF.

The table lists this clone with a few counts. The chain uses TRBV9 and TRBJ1-1; tentatively, D is TRBD1 (6 bases). The CDR3 spans 14 residues. Trimming removed 4 bases at V and 5 bases at J, with 15 bases between. Germline loops: CDR1 SGDLS, CDR2 YYNGEE. The DNA of the CDR3 is TGTGCCAGCAGCATAGAAGACAGGTTGACTGAAGCTTTCTTT. Its translation: CASSIEDRLTEAFF.

V gene TRBV27 combines with J gene TRBJ2-3, with D tentatively TRBD2 (6 bases). This CDR3 is 14 amino acids long. Germline V gives CDR1 MNHEY, CDR2 SMNVEV (reference sequence). The germline V and J ends were trimmed by 7 bases and 2 bases, with 13 bases remaining between them. The CDR3 spells CASTETRTTDTQYF. In DNA, the CDR3 is TGTGCCAGCACCGAGACTAGAACCACAGATACGCAGTATTTT.

This chain uses TRBV4-2 with TRBJ2-5; a weak D match, TRBD2 (5 bases). The germline V gene has CDR1 LGHNA and CDR2 YNFKEQ. The CDR3 covers 14 residues. The V and J ends lost 2 bases and 4 bases respectively, with 11 bases between them. CDR3 loop: CASSQSGDLETQYF. Written as DNA, the CDR3 is TGTGCCAGCAGCCAATCCGGGGATTTAGAGACCCAGTACTTC.

The chain uses TRBV30 and TRBJ1-3; TRBD1 is a possible D gene (5 bases). V was trimmed by 4 bases and J by 8 bases, leaving 18 bases between them. The CDR3 extends over 14 amino acids. Germline V CDR1 and CDR2: GTSNPN, SVGIG (reference sequence). CDR3 sequence: CAWTFFSQGYTIYF. In DNA, the CDR3 is TGTGCCTGGACTTTCTTTTCGCAGGGATACACCATATATTTT.

The chain links TRBV2 to TRBJ1-2; the match to TRBD1 covers 8 bases. The germline gives CDR1 SNHLY, CDR2 FYNNEI. V was clipped by 7 bases and J by 4 bases; unmatched bases: 11. The CDR3 length is 15 residues. In DNA, the CDR3 is TGTGCCAGCATCACAACGGACAGGGTCCGCTATGGCTACACCTTC. Its translation is CASITTDRVRYGYTF.

V gene TRBV7-8 combines with J gene TRBJ2-3; no reliable D call. This CDR3 spans 13 amino acids. From germline, CDR1 is SGHVS and CDR2 FQNEAQ. V lost 2 bases and J 6 bases, leaving 9 bases between the germline ends. The CDR3 protein is CASSLSNFDTQYF. CDR3 nucleotides: TGTGCCAGCAGCTTATCGAACTTTGATACGCAGTATTTT.

V is TRBV28 and J is TRBJ1-2; TRBD1 matches at 7 bases. In germline, CDR1 is MDHEN, CDR2 SYDVKM. Trimming took 5 bases from V and 4 from J; bases not matched to a gene: 10. The CDR3 runs 15 residues. The CDR3 spells CASSPTSGQLYGYTF. In nucleotides, the CDR3 is TGTGCCAGCAGTCCCACCTCGGGACAGCTCTATGGCTACACCTTC.

The V gene is TRBV6-5, the J gene TRBJ1-2; 11 nucleotides line up with TRBD1. Trimming cost V 6 bases and J 8 bases; bases outside gene matches: 11. The CDR3 has 15 amino acids. Germline CDR1 is MNHEY and CDR2 is SVGAGI. CDR3 region: CASRDRDRGWWGYTF. The CDR3 nucleotides read TGTGCCAGCAGGGATAGGGACAGGGGGTGGTGGGGCTACACCTTC.

V usage is TRBV25-1 and J usage is TRBJ1-1; D ambiguous. The germline CDR1 and CDR2 sequences are MGHDK and SYGVNS. V was cut by 2 bases and J by 11 bases, with 12 bases left in between. This CDR3 contains 12 residues. CDR3 coding DNA: TGTGCCAGCAGTGAAGGGCTTTGGGCGGCTTTCTTT. It translates to CASSEGLWAAFF.

This clone was seen a few times. The chain carries TRBV2 and TRBJ2-7; 11 positions agree with TRBD2. Germline CDR1 is SNHLY and CDR2 is FYNNEI. V lost 0 bases and J lost 5; bases outside the gene matches: 9. This CDR3 contains 17 residues. CDR3 protein: CASSEASGRALDNEQYF. CDR3 in DNA: TGTGCCAGCAGTGAAGCTAGCGGGAGGGCCCTTGACAACGAGCAGTACTTC.

The count of this clone is one. Mismatch with germline at one junction end may stem from a read error. The genes are TRBV4-1 and TRBJ2-1; TRBD1 matches at 9 bases. CDR3 length: 16 amino acids. Germline V gives CDR1 MGHRA, CDR2 YSYEKL. In DNA form, the CDR3 reads TGCGCCAGCAGCCAAACCCCGGGACAGGGTTACAGTGAGCAGTTCTTC. This codes for CASSQTPGQGYSEQFF.

V usage is TRBV5-1 and J usage is TRBJ1-1, with TRBD1 identical over 12 bases. The CDR3 is made up of 16 amino acids. The V gene's germline CDR1 is SGHRS and CDR2 YFSETQ. Unmatched junction bases numbered 4, after V lost 1 base and J lost 3 bases. The CDR3 region has the DNA TGCGCCAGCAGCTTGCAGGGACAGGGGGCGGACACTGAAGCTTTCTTT. Translation gives CASSLQGQGADTEAFF.